A selection of T cell receptor beta chains follows, all from one sample in a study of sequential checkpoint blockade in melanoma. Assay used: immunoSEQ multiplex PCR; TCRdb lists only in-frame clones, some missing. This sample yields over 4,500 clones, of which under 40% are seen a single time; approximately 12% belongs to the top ten. The sample consisted of tumor tissue (inferred from file names), taken from a patient given nivolumab and ipilimumab in sequence. Every receptor here comes from a human donor with melanoma. Each CDR3 is given with its conserved first and last residue. A D gene is named only where the DNA matches it firmly. Only part of the rows carry a size: once, few, many, or a class if the clone is expanded.

J	D	size	V	DNA	CDR3
TRBJ1-1	-	-	TRBV19	TGTGCCAGTAGTATTCCGCGCCCCGGGGGCTTGAACACTGAAGCTTTCTTT	CASSIPRPGGLNTEAFF
TRBJ1-2	TRBD1	few	TRBV4-1	TGCGCCAGCAGCCAAGTATCAGGGGGCATGGGGGGCTACACCTTC	CASSQVSGGMGGYTF
TRBJ1-1	TRBD1	few	TRBV19	TGTGCCAGCGAGACAAGGACAGGGGGAACTGGGAACACTGAAGCTTTCTTT	CASETRTGGTGNTEAFF
TRBJ1-2	TRBD1	few	TRBV2	TGTGCCAGCAGGAGGGGACAGGGTAGTAGCTACACCTTC	CASRRGQGSSYTF
TRBJ1-3	-	-	TRBV11-3	TGTGCCAGCAGCTCTCAGGGTACAATCGGAAACACCATATATTTT	CASSSQGTIGNTIYF
TRBJ1-1	-	-	TRBV18	TGTGCCAGCTCCCAGGGACAGAACACTGAAGCTTTCTTT	CASSQGQNTEAFF
TRBJ1-1	-	-	TRBV5-1	TGCGCCAGCAGGATACAAGCAGGTAGCACTGAAGCTTTCTTT	CASRIQAGSTEAFF
TRBJ1-4	TRBD1	-	TRBV6-8	TGTGCCAGCAGCCGGACAGGGGGGGAAAAACTGTTTTTT	CASSRTGGEKLFF
TRBJ2-4	-	-	TRBV6-8	TGTGCCAGCAGTTACTCGGAGCCCTTCAAAAACATTCAGTACTTC	CASSYSEPFKNIQYF
TRBJ2-2	-	few	TRBV11-1	TGTGCCAGCAGCTTGCTCTGGAACACCGGGGAGCTGTTTTTT	CASSLLWNTGELFF
TRBJ1-5	-	-	TRBV6-1	TGTGCCAGCAGTGAAGCCAGCAGAACTCCCTTCCAGCCCCAGCATTTT	CASSEASRTPFQPQHF
TRBJ1-1	TRBD1	medium-sized	TRBV11-3	TGTGCCAGCAGCTTGGTAGTCGGACAGGGCCTGAACACTGAAGCTTTCTTT	CASSLVVGQGLNTEAFF
TRBJ1-4	-	-	TRBV11-3	TGTGCCAGCAGCTCCTCCGGGAAACGGGGTGAAAAACTGTTTTTT	CASSSSGKRGEKLFF
TRBJ2-7	TRBD1	-	TRBV2	TGTGCCAGCAGCTCGGACAGGGGCACGTACGAGCAGTACTTC	CASSSDRGTYEQYF
TRBJ2-3	TRBD2	medium-sized	TRBV11-3	TGTGCCAGCAGCACCGGGACTAGCGGGGGGGCCTCCACGCAGTATTTT	CASSTGTSGGASTQYF
TRBJ1-5	-	medium-sized	TRBV6-1	TGTGCCAGCAGTGAAGTTAGGGGGGGGGCGTCGAGCAATCAGCCCCAGCATTTT	CASSEVRGGASSNQPQHF
TRBJ2-3	TRBD2	-	TRBV6-8	TGTGCCAGCAGTTACCTCTCGCGGGGGATCGGAGATACGCAGTATTTT	CASSYLSRGIGDTQYF
TRBJ2-6	-	-	TRBV25-1	TGTGCCAGCAGTGCAGGGATTCACTCTGGGGCCAACGTCCTGACTTTC	CASSAGIHSGANVLTF
TRBJ1-2	TRBD1	few	TRBV6-4	TGTGCCAGCAGGCCACAGGGGGCGGGCTATGGCTACACCTTC	CASRPQGAGYGYTF
TRBJ1-4	-	-	TRBV7-6	TGTGCCAGCAGCTTAGGGTTGGGGGGCCCAGAAAAACTGTTTTTT	CASSLGLGGPEKLFF
TRBJ1-5	-	few	TRBV9	TGTGCCAGCAGCCTCGGTGATCAGCCCCAGCATTTT	CASSLGDQPQHF
TRBJ2-7	-	-	TRBV29-1	TGCAGCGTTTGGCAGGAAACCTACGAGCAGTACTTC	CSVWQETYEQYF